Listed below are T cell receptor beta chains from one sample, sequenced in a study of blood T cell repertoires in COVID-19. The data were produced by immunoSEQ multiplex PCR, yet TCRdb's version contains in-frame clones alone and is incomplete. The profile shows fewer than 300,000 clones, approximately 84% of them singletons. The sequenced sample consisted of peripheral blood. These receptor sequences come from a human donor with COVID-19, enrolled during active disease. The donor label of this sample is uncertain. Each CDR3 is given with its conserved first and last residue.

>TRBV29-1
CSVEEVESYGYTF
>TRBV28
CASSSIGTYTTDTQYF
>TRBV28
CASQERGTGANVLTF
>TRBV7-2
CASSRTLAGGTGELFF
>TRBV30
CAWSARGMNTEAFF
>TRBV7-9
CASSSHYETGRSYEQYF
>TRBV2
CASRGSLAGVPGELFF
>TRBV12-3/TRBV12-4
CASSLTDYNEQFF
>TRBV5-8
CASSLGLAGVYEQFF
>TRBV6-5
CASSREALYEQYF
>TRBV19
CASSSNRDLETQYF
>TRBV5-1
CASSLEGPGGTGELFF
>TRBV4-3
CASSQDMAGVSYEQYF
>TRBV3-1/TRBV3-2
CASSQGTSGMREQFF
>TRBV4-3
CASSRKTGQGSGTEAFF
>TRBV2
CASSGDSPFKNIQYF
>TRBV2
CASSERASGRGDTQYF
>TRBV10-2
CASSGTRRDEQYF
>TRBV28
CASSLPTRNEQFF
>TRBV2
CASSGAVLGDSPLHF
>TRBV18
CASSYDRKNTEAFF
>TRBV5-4
CASSSGLAEMSEQFF
>TRBV19
CASSPSRGAGGNEQFF
>TRBV6-5
CASSSGRGLMNTEAFF
>TRBV7-2
CASSLAGGATNTEAFF
>TRBV5-1
CASSSSTSGRLGEQFF
>TRBV18
CASSVGLAASYEQYF